Here is one TCR beta chain with its context. Its antigen is unknown. These data are taken from a study of T-cell memory formation after mild COVID-19. General observations from the study: Contracting CD4+ clones lay largely in CM and EM, with CD8+ ones residing in EMRA. That cross-reactive memory joined was suggested by some responding clones appearing in pre-infection memory.

Amplification by 5'RACE using constant-segment primers produced TCR alpha and TCR beta cDNA libraries that carried sample barcodes and UMIs. TCRdb passed the 5' RACE reads through MiXCR, listing each CDR3 protein once. The profile covers hundreds of thousands of distinct CDR3 sequences, with around 30% appearing a single time and approximately 12% taken by the ten largest. The V gene's germline CDR1 is SGHTA and CDR2 FQGTGA. This CDR3 region has 13 residues. Trimming left V 2 bases short and J 9 bases short, with 12 bases between. This receptor was identified in an adult woman who had mild COVID-19 (a few samples of this study predate the infection). Cell type and time point are not known. V usage is TRBV7-3 and J usage is TRBJ2-3, with D possibly TRBD2 on 6 matching bases. Input material: PBMCs or a T cell subset sorted from them (not recorded which). Here the CDR3 reads CASSLGTSGTQYF. The CDR3 DNA follows: TGTGCCAGCAGCTTAGGGACTTCAGGGACGCAGTATTTT.